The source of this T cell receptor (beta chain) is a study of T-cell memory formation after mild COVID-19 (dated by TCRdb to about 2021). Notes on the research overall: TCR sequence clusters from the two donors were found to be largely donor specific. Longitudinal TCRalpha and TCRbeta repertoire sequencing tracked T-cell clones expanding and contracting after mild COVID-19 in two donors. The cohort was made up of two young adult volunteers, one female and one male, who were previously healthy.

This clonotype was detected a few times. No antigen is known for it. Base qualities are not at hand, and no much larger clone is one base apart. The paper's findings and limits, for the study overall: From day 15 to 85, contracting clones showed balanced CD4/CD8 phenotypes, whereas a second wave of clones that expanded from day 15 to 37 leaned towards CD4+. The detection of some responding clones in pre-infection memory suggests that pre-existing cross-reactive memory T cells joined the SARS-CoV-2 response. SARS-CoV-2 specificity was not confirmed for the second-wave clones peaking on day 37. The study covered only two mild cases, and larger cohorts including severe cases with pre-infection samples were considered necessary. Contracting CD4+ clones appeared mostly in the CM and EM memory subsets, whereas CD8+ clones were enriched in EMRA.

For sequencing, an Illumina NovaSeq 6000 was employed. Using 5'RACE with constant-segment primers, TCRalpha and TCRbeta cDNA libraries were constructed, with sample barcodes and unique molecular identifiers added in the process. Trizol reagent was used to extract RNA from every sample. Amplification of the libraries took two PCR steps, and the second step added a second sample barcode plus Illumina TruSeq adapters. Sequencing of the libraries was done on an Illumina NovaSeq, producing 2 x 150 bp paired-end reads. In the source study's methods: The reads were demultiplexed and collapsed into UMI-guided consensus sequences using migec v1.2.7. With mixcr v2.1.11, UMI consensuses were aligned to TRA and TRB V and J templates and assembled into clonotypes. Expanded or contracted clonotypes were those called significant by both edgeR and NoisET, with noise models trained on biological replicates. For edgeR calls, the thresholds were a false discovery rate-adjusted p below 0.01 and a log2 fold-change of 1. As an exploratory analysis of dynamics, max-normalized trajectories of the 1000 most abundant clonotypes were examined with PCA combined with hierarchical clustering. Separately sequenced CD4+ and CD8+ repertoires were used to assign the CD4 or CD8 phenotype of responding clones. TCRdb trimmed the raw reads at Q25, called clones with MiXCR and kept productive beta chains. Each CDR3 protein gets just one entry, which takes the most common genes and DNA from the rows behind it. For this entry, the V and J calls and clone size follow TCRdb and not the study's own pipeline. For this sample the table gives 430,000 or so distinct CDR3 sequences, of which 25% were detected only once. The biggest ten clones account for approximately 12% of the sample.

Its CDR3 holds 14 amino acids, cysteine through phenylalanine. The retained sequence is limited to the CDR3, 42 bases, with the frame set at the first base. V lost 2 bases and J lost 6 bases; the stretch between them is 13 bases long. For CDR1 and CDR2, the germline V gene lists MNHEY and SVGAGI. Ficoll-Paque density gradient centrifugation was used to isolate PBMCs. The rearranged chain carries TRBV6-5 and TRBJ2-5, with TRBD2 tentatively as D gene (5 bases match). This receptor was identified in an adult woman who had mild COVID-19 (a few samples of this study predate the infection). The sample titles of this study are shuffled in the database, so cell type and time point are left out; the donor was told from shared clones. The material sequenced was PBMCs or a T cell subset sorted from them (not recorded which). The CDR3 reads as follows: CASSYEGVRKTQYF. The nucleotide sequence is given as TGTGCCAGCAGTTACGAGGGTGTGCGAAAGACCCAGTACTTC.